The 17 T cell receptor beta chains reported below all come from one sample, sequenced in a study of OX40 agonist ivuxolimab in advanced cancers. The library came from the immunoSEQ multiplex PCR assay. TCRdb took this table from immuneACCESS and kept in-frame rearrangements with V and J called. Such tables lack part of the clones; where checked against another copy, unresolved V genes explain under half of the gap, and the rest is unexplained. For this sample the table gives about 5,700 clones, of which roughly 90% were detected only once. The top ten hold roughly 40% of the sample. Sequenced here: CD4+ or CD8+ T cells sorted from blood, sampled in a trial of the OX40 agonist ivuxolimab. These receptors all come from an adult with an advanced solid tumor such as melanoma, head and neck, liver or kidney cancer.

This chain connects TRBV28 to TRBJ1-5; D not certain. The CDR3 consists of 15 residues. Germline V gene sequence: CDR1 MDHEN, CDR2 SYDVKM. V gave up 4 bases and J gave up 6 bases, with 16 bases separating them. The CDR3 is CASSSIVQTSQPQHF. Here the CDR3 DNA reads TGTGCCAGCAGTTCTATCGTCCAAACAAGTCAGCCCCAGCATTTT.

The chain uses TRBV7-9 and TRBJ2-7; D possibly corresponds to TRBD2 (6 bases). With 5 bases removed from V and 13 bases from J, the gap between germline ends came to 18 bases. There are 12 residues in the CDR3. Looked up from germline, CDR1 is SEHNR and CDR2 is FQNEAQ (reference sequence). The CDR3 loop reads CASSQTSSHPYF. The DNA of the CDR3 is TGTGCCAGCAGCCAAACTAGCTCCCACCCTTACTTC.

CDR3 in amino acids: CASSILQSSTDTQYF. Written as DNA, the CDR3 is TGTGCCAGTAGTATCCTCCAGTCGAGCACAGATACGCAGTATTTT. The V and J genes are TRBV19 and TRBJ2-3, with D uncertain. The CDR3 extends over 15 amino acids. Germline V gives CDR1 LNHDA, CDR2 SQIVND (reference sequence). Trimming removed 3 bases at V and 0 bases at J, with 10 bases between.

The chain joins TRBV7-9 to TRBJ1-4, with D uncertain. Germline V lookup: CDR1 SEHNR, CDR2 FQNEAQ (reference sequence). This CDR3 has 15 residues. Trimming removed 1 base from V and 2 bases from J, with 8 bases in between. The CDR3 spells CASSLGEQTNEKLFF. For the CDR3, the DNA is TGTGCCAGCAGCTTAGGCGAACAGACTAATGAAAAACTGTTTTTT. Supplemented by reference TRBV7-9 and TRBJ1-4, the full variable domain reads DTGVSQNPRHKITKRGQNVTFRCDPISEHNRLYWYRQTLGQGPEFLTYFQNEAQLEKSRLLSDRFSAERPKGSFSTLEIQRTEQGDSAMYLCASSLGEQTNEKLFFGSGTQLSVL.

The chain recombines TRBV5-1 with TRBJ2-5, with unresolved D. The ends were cut back, 0 bases at V and 5 bases at J, with 8 bases in the middle. The CDR3 consists of 13 residues. The germline gives CDR1 SGHRS, CDR2 YFSETQ. The chain's CDR3 is CASSLDYQETQYF. The CDR3 region has the DNA TGCGCCAGCAGCTTGGACTATCAGGAGACCCAGTACTTC.

The CDR3 DNA sequence: TGTGCCAGCAGTTTATTTTCCCGGTCGGACACCGGGGAGCTGTTTTTT. Translation: CASSLFSRSDTGELFF. The chain has TRBV27 and TRBJ2-2; D remains unclear. The length of the CDR3 is 16 residues. Per germline, CDR1 MNHEY and CDR2 SMNVEV (reference sequence). Trimming left V 1 base short and J 3 bases short, with 12 bases between.

The chain recombines TRBV5-1 with TRBJ2-5, with a weak D call TRBD2 (6 bases). The CDR3 has 13 amino acids. V dropped 5 bases and J dropped 4 bases, with 12 bases sitting between them. CDR1 is SGHRS, CDR2 YFSETQ, per germline. The chain's CDR3 is CASSLYGGETQYF. The CDR3 coding sequence is TGCGCCAGCAGTTTATACGGGGGAGAGACCCAGTACTTC.

The genes are TRBV19 and TRBJ2-2; 8 nucleotides agree with TRBD2. The CDR3 loop spans 18 amino acids. The germline CDR1 and CDR2 sequences are LNHDA and SQIVND (reference sequence). Unmatched junction bases numbered 16, after V lost 4 bases and J lost 6 bases. This chain's CDR3 is CASSTPPSQRELSGELFF. The CDR3 DNA reads TGTGCCAGTAGTACCCCGCCCTCCCAGCGGGAGTTATCCGGGGAGCTGTTTTTT. The entire variable domain, with the rest obtained from reference TRBV19 and TRBJ2-2, is as follows: DGGITQSPKYLFRKEGQNVTLSCEQNLNHDAMYWYRQDPGQGLRLIYYSQIVNDFQKGDIAEGYSVSREKKESFPLTVTSAQKNPTAFYLCASSTPPSQRELSGELFFGEGSRLTVL.

The chain links TRBV9 to TRBJ2-5; D gene unclear. Per germline, CDR1 SGDLS and CDR2 YYNGEE. V was cut by 0 bases and J by 1 base, with 7 bases left in between. The CDR3 length is 14 residues. This CDR3 reads CASSVASAQETQYF. As DNA, the CDR3 is TGTGCCAGCAGCGTAGCGTCTGCCCAAGAGACCCAGTACTTC. Combining the CDR3 with reference TRBV9 and TRBJ2-5 gives the whole variable domain DSGVTQTPKHLITATGQRVTLRCSPRSGDLSVYWYQQSLDQGLQFLIQYYNGEERAKGNILERFSAQQFPDLHSELNLSSLELGDSALYFCASSVASAQETQYFGPGTRLLVL.

The J gene is TRBJ1-4, the V gene TRBV13; TRBD1 aligns across 7 bases. This CDR3 is 13 amino acids long. Trimming took 4 bases from V and 7 from J; bases not matched to a gene: 3. Germline V gene lookup returns CDR1 PRHDT and CDR2 FYEKMQ (reference sequence). The CDR3 region is CASSSRQGEKLFF. Here the CDR3 DNA reads TGTGCCAGCAGCTCAAGACAGGGTGAAAAACTGTTTTTT.

This chain connects TRBV19 to TRBJ1-1, with D possibly matching TRBD1 (5 bases). This CDR3 has 11 residues. The V gene's germline CDR1 is LNHDA and CDR2 SQIVND (reference sequence). V was trimmed by 8 bases and J by 7 bases, leaving 11 bases between them. CDR3 protein: CASGGGSEAFF. The CDR3 DNA is TGTGCCAGTGGGGGTGGGAGTGAAGCTTTCTTT.

This clone was recorded once. The chain is built from TRBV27 and TRBJ2-1; perhaps TRBD1 as D (5 bases). This CDR3 has 14 amino acids. Germline CDR1 reads MNHEY; CDR2 reads SMNVEV (reference sequence). Deletions cut 3 bases from V and 4 bases from J, with 10 bases between. CDR3 protein: CASSFPGNYNEQFF. DNA for the CDR3: TGTGCCAGCAGTTTCCCAGGGAATTACAATGAGCAGTTCTTC.

This chain joins TRBV29-1 and TRBJ1-2; D is possibly TRBD1 (6 bases). This CDR3 is 12 amino acids long. In germline, CDR1 is SQVTM, CDR2 ANQGSEA. Trimming removed 3 bases from V and 8 bases from J, with 13 bases in between. In DNA, the CDR3 is TGCAGCGTTGACTCAGGGGCGCGGGGCTACACCTTC. It is translated as CSVDSGARGYTF.

This clone was observed a single time. The genes are TRBV6-5 and TRBJ2-5; D may be TRBD2 (6 bases). Germline CDR1 and CDR2: MNHEY and SVGAGI. The V and J ends lost 2 bases and 3 bases respectively, with 13 bases between them. There are 15 residues in the CDR3. The CDR3 spells CASSYAPGVKETQYF. The DNA for the CDR3 is TGTGCCAGCAGTTACGCCCCGGGAGTAAAAGAGACCCAGTACTTC.

J is TRBJ2-1 and V is TRBV4-1; 11 bases agree with TRBD2. Trimming took 2 bases from V and 7 from J; bases not matched to a gene: 4. Germline V gene lookup returns CDR1 MGHRA and CDR2 YSYEKL. The CDR3 sequence is 15 residues long. The CDR3 DNA reads TGCGCCAGCAGCCAACGACTAGCGGGATGGAATGAGCAGTTCTTC. Its translation: CASSQRLAGWNEQFF.

In regard to this clone: The sample holds other DNA sequences that translate to the same CDR3. V and J are TRBV5-1 and TRBJ2-1, with TRBD1 matching 7 bases. The CDR3 extends over 11 amino acids. The trim removed 5 bases at V and 7 bases at J, leaving 0 bases unmatched. The germline gives CDR1 SGHRS, CDR2 YFSETQ. For the CDR3, the DNA is TGCGCCAGCAGACAGGGGAATGAGCAGTTCTTC. It encodes CASRQGNEQFF.

V and J are TRBV29-1 and TRBJ2-2, with a possible D match to TRBD1 (6 bases). The V and J ends lost 4 bases and 5 bases respectively, with 8 bases between them. Germline V CDR1 and CDR2: SQVTM, ANQGSEA. There are 12 residues in the CDR3. CDR3 amino acids: CSVGRGTGELFF. The CDR3 DNA reads TGCAGCGTTGGAAGGGGGACCGGGGAGCTGTTTTTT.